These 8 T cell receptor beta chains share one sample of origin, sequenced in a study of blood T cell repertoires in COVID-19. The method was immunoSEQ multiplex PCR; TCRdb's version includes in-frame clones alone and lacks a portion of them. In the table there are about 240,000 clones, around 85% of which are singletons. Sequencing was performed on PBMCs or T cells enriched from blood (not recorded which). The receptors originated from a woman in her 40s with acute COVID-19.

The J gene is TRBJ1-6, the V gene TRBV6-5; D gene uncertain. The CDR3 runs 12 residues. V lost 6 bases, J lost 7 bases, and 7 bases lay in between. Germline V gene data show CDR1 as MNHEY and CDR2 as SVGAGI. In DNA, the CDR3 is TGTGCCAGCAGAAACAGCAATTCACCCCTCCACTTT. Its translation: CASRNSNSPLHF.

The rearrangement joins TRBV15 to TRBJ2-7; 7 bases match TRBD1. The CDR3 contains 15 residues. Germline loops: CDR1 LNHNV, CDR2 YYDKDF (reference sequence). The trim removed 0 bases at V and 5 bases at J, leaving 7 bases unmatched. CDR3 loop: CATSRDLTGVNEQYF. The CDR3 DNA is TGTGCCACCAGCAGAGATCTTACAGGGGTAAACGAGCAGTACTTC.

As regards this clone: Distinct nucleotide sequences in the sample also encode this CDR3. V and J are TRBV5-1 and TRBJ2-5; D is possibly TRBD1 (5 bases). The CDR3 loop spans 14 amino acids. Germline assignment: CDR1 SGHRS and CDR2 YFSETQ. The V end was cut by 0 bases, the J end by 0 bases, with 6 bases between. The CDR3 region is CASSLVDNQETQYF. The CDR3 DNA follows: TGCGCCAGCAGCTTGGTGGACAACCAAGAGACCCAGTACTTC. Drawing the rest from reference TRBV5-1 and TRBJ2-5, the complete variable domain is KAGVTQTPRYLIKTRGQQVTLSCSPISGHRSVSWYQQTPGQGLQFLFEYFSETQRNKGNFPGRFSGRQFSNSRSEMNVSTLELGDSALYLCASSLVDNQETQYFGPGTRLLVL.

This clone was seen once. The chain combines TRBV6-6 with TRBJ1-6; 7 bases map to TRBD1. This CDR3 is built from 15 residues. After removal of 8 bases from V and 10 bases from J, the junction contained 14 bases not matched to a gene. Germline CDR1 is MNHNY and CDR2 is SVGAGI (reference sequence). The CDR3 nucleotides read TGTGCCAGCGGATCCGACCGGGACAGTAGATCACCCCTCCACTTT. Protein sequence: CASGSDRDSRSPLHF.

The J gene is TRBJ1-2, the V gene TRBV11-3; no definite D call. The CDR3 covers 15 residues. Germline lookup yields CDR1 SGHNT and CDR2 YENEEA. The V end was cut by 1 base, the J end by 2 bases, with 11 bases between. The chain's CDR3 is CASSLGSTENYGYTF. Written as DNA, the CDR3 is TGTGCCAGCAGCTTAGGATCGACGGAGAACTATGGCTACACCTTC.

The V and J genes are TRBV6-5 and TRBJ2-1; 10 positions match TRBD2. V lost 0 bases to trimming and J lost 7 bases; unmatched junction nucleotides: 0. Germline lookup yields CDR1 MNHEY and CDR2 SVGAGI. The CDR3 sequence is 14 residues long. In nucleotides, the CDR3 is TGTGCCAGCAGTTACTCACTAGCGGGGAATGAGCAGTTCTTC. It specifies CASSYSLAGNEQFF.

This sequence joins TRBV30 and TRBJ2-1; 13 bases are a match to TRBD2. The V and J ends lost 3 bases and 8 bases, in that order; junction bases with no gene match: 7. Germline V lookup: CDR1 GTSNPN, CDR2 SVGIG (reference sequence). CDR3 size: 15 residues. CDR3 nucleotide sequence: TGTGCCTGGAGCGAAGGACTAGCGGGGGTCGATGAGCAGTTCTTC. Amino acids: CAWSEGLAGVDEQFF.

The rearrangement links TRBV28 to TRBJ2-7; D gene uncertain. The CDR3 has 12 amino acids. Germline V CDR1 and CDR2: MDHEN, SYDVKM. Trimming pared 5 bases from V and 7 bases from J, leaving 12 bases between. The CDR3 bases are TGTGCCAGCAGTCACCTTTCTAGAGAGCAGTACTTC. This translates into CASSHLSREQYF.